These T cell receptor beta chains were read from a single sample in a study of persistence of HIV-infected CD4 T cells. TCRdb's copy holds only in-frame clones and misses some; the assay was immunoSEQ multiplex PCR. The sample consists of about 36,000 clones, about 85% of them appearing once. The antigens for these receptors are not known. Sequencing used cultured CD4+ T cells from PBMCs, obtained from a patient who received antiretroviral therapy. The receptors shown here come from an adult with HIV. The donor label of this sample is uncertain. Both conserved end residues are part of each CDR3. The D gene is left open where the match is weak. Expanded clones get a size class; other rows say once, few or many, or leave the size out.

v_gene,abundance,j_gene,d_gene,len,CDR3nt,CDR3aa
TRBV7-2,.,TRBJ2-7,TRBD1,15,TGTGCCAGCAGCTTAAAGGACAGGGGAGGGTACGAGCAGTACTTC,CASSLKDRGGYEQYF
TRBV15,.,TRBJ1-1,TRBD1,13,TGTGCCACCAGCCGAGGGACAGGCCTTGTAGCTTTCTTT,CATSRGTGLVAFF
TRBV10-1,.,TRBJ2-1,.,15,TGCGCCAGCAGTGAGTCACCGGGCCTCCGCAATGAGCAGTTCTTC,CASSESPGLRNEQFF
TRBV27,.,TRBJ2-3,.,15,TGTGCCAGCAGACCGACACCGAACCCGAGAGATACGCAGTATTTT,CASRPTPNPRDTQYF
TRBV14,.,TRBJ2-3,.,14,TGTGCCAGCAGCCACCGTCGAAGCACAGATACGCAGTATTTT,CASSHRRSTDTQYF
TRBV27,.,TRBJ2-2,.,15,TGTGCCAGCAGTTTCAATAGCAGGAACACCGGGGAGCTGTTTTTT,CASSFNSRNTGELFF
TRBV30,.,TRBJ2-7,.,13,TGTGCCTGGAGTCTCCCCCTTTCTGGGGAGCAGTACTTC,CAWSLPLSGEQYF
TRBV25-1,.,TRBJ1-1,.,15,TGTGCCAGCAGGCCACAGGCAGGGTTCAACACTGAAGCTTTCTTT,CASRPQAGFNTEAFF
TRBV2,once,TRBJ2-1,.,14,TGTGCCAGCACCAGGGAATTATCCTACAATGAGCAGTTCTTC,CASTRELSYNEQFF
TRBV2,.,TRBJ2-7,.,14,TGTGCCAGCAGTGAAGGAGGGTCCAGGGACGAGCAGTACTTC,CASSEGGSRDEQYF
TRBV11-3,.,TRBJ1-2,TRBD1,13,TGTGCCAGCAGCTTATCAAGGGGGCGAGGCTACACCTTC,CASSLSRGRGYTF
TRBV9,once,TRBJ2-6,.,12,TGTGCCAGCAGTCCTGGGGCCAACGTCCTGACTTTC,CASSPGANVLTF
TRBV4-1,.,TRBJ2-2,.,18,TGCGCCAGCAGCCAGAGAGGGGCACAGTCCTCGAACACCGGGGAGCTGTTTTTT,CASSQRGAQSSNTGELFF
TRBV5-1,.,TRBJ2-3,TRBD1,16,TGCGCCAGCAGCTACAACGACAGGGGGGCCACAGATACGCAGTATTTT,CASSYNDRGATDTQYF
TRBV7-9,.,TRBJ1-5,.,16,TGTGCCAGCAGCAACTCCGGGACGGCTAGCAATCAGCCCCAGCATTTT,CASSNSGTASNQPQHF
TRBV7-3,.,TRBJ1-1,.,10,TGTGCCAGCAGCCCCTCGGGAGCTTTCTTT,CASSPSGAFF
TRBV5-4,.,TRBJ2-1,.,16,TGTGCCAGCAGCTTGGGGGCCGGGAACTCCTACAATGAGCAGTTCTTC,CASSLGAGNSYNEQFF
TRBV7-3,.,TRBJ2-3,.,15,TGTGCCAGCAGCTTATCCTCTACGCGCGCAGATACGCAGTATTTT,CASSLSSTRADTQYF
TRBV6-1,.,TRBJ1-1,.,15,TGTGCCAGCAGTGAAGGCCGACAGACGAACACTGAAGCTTTCTTT,CASSEGRQTNTEAFF
TRBV28,.,TRBJ2-2,.,15,TGTGCCAGCAGTTTAGTGCAGATATACACCGGGGAGCTGTTTTTT,CASSLVQIYTGELFF
TRBV5-1,.,TRBJ2-2,TRBD2,18,TGCGCCAGCAGCCCGGGACTAGCGGGGGGACCAAACACCGGGGAGCTGTTTTTT,CASSPGLAGGPNTGELFF
TRBV19,.,TRBJ2-2,.,16,TGTGCCAGTAGATGGGCCGGGGGTGCGAACACCGGGGAGCTGTTTTTT,CASRWAGGANTGELFF
TRBV5-1,.,TRBJ1-1,.,14,TGCGCCAGCAGCTTGAGCGAGGGGATAAAAGAAGCTTTCTTT,CASSLSEGIKEAFF
TRBV6-4,.,TRBJ1-1,.,12,TGTGCCAGCAGTAATAGCGGGACTGAAGCTTTCTTT,CASSNSGTEAFF
TRBV20-1,.,TRBJ2-7,.,11,TGCAGTGCCCTTGAAAACTACGAGCAGTACTTC,CSALENYEQYF
TRBV7-2,.,TRBJ1-5,.,15,TGTGCCAGCAGCTTAAATCCCAGTTCTAATCAGCCCCAGCATTTT,CASSLNPSSNQPQHF
TRBV10-1,.,TRBJ1-6,.,13,TGCGCCAGCAGTGCAGGGGTATATTCACCCCTCCACTTT,CASSAGVYSPLHF
TRBV15,.,TRBJ1-1,TRBD1,18,TGTGCCACCAGCAGACCCCGACAGGGGGTGGGCATGAACACTGAAGCTTTCTTT,CATSRPRQGVGMNTEAFF
TRBV6-5,.,TRBJ1-4,TRBD1,15,TGTGCCAGCAGTTACGAGGGACAGGCTTCGGAAAAACTGTTTTTT,CASSYEGQASEKLFF
TRBV9,.,TRBJ1-1,TRBD1,17,TGTGCCAGCAGCGTAGGAGACAGGGACGGTGATGTAGTTGAAGCTTTCTTT,CASSVGDRDGDVVEAFF
TRBV27,.,TRBJ2-6,.,17,TGTGCCAGCAGTCACTCCTCTTCTAGGGGGGGGGCCAACGTCCTGACTTTC,CASSHSSSRGGANVLTF
TRBV7-2,.,TRBJ2-5,TRBD1,14,TGTGCCAGCAGCCAGGGACAGGGCATCGAGACCCAGTACTTC,CASSQGQGIETQYF
TRBV4-1,once,TRBJ1-1,.,15,TGCGCCAGCAGCCAGGGTCGGGGTGGAGGCACTGAAGCTTTCTTT,CASSQGRGGGTEAFF
TRBV7-9,.,TRBJ2-5,.,14,TGTGCCAGCAGCTCCGGACAGATCCAAGAGACCCAGTACTTC,CASSSGQIQETQYF
TRBV7-2,.,TRBJ2-3,TRBD2,16,TGTGCCAGCAGCCTAAATAGCGGGGGTCTATGGGATACGCAGTATTTT,CASSLNSGGLWDTQYF
TRBV5-1,.,TRBJ2-2,.,15,TGCGCCAGCAGCAGCGTGGTAGGGTTGAGCGGGGAGCTGTTTTTT,CASSSVVGLSGELFF
TRBV3-1/TRBV3-2,.,TRBJ2-3,.,14,TGTGCCAGCAGCCCCGGGACTTCCACCCATACGCAGTATTTT,CASSPGTSTHTQYF
TRBV29-1,.,TRBJ1-5,TRBD1,13,TGCAGCGTTCGGGACAGCCCAGGTCAGCCCCAGCATTTT,CSVRDSPGQPQHF
TRBV6-5,.,TRBJ2-3,.,14,TGTGCCAGCAGGGTCACACCCAACACAGATACGCAGTATTTT,CASRVTPNTDTQYF
TRBV29-1,.,TRBJ2-7,TRBD1,13,TGCAGCGTTGGCAGGACAGGGGTCCACGAGCAGTACTTC,CSVGRTGVHEQYF